The T cell receptor (beta chain) described here comes from a study of blood T cells in healthy people across ages. Primers used in a second PCR of roughly 6 to 11 cycles were a sample-barcoded 5' primer and a J-beta primer mix. TCRdb redid the calling of the 5' RACE reads with MiXCR, one entry per CDR3 protein. The table shows around 800,000 distinct CDR3 sequences, with more than 40% occurring only once. Notes on this clonotype: The junction departs from germline at one end; a sequencing error may be responsible.

This CDR3 has 16 amino acids. Germline assignment: CDR1 SGHTA and CDR2 FQGNSA. The chain links TRBV7-2 to TRBJ2-1; TRBD2 matches 9 bases. Sequenced sample: blood. This clonotype was obtained from a man in his 60s in good health. The CDR3 nucleotides read TGTACCTGCAGCTTATTAGGTAGCGGGGGTTACAATGAGCAGTTCTTC. The encoded protein is CTCSLLGSGGYNEQFF.